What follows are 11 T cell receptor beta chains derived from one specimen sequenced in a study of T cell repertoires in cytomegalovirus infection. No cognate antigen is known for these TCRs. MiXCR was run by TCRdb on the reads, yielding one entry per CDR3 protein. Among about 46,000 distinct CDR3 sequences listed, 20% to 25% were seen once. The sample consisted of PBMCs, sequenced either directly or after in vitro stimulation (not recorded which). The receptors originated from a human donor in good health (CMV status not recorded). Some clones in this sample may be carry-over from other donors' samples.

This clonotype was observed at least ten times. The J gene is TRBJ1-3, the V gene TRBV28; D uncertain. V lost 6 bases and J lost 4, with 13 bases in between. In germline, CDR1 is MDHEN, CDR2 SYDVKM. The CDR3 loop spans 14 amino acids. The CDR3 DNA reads TGTGCCAGCAGGGGATGGGAGTCCGGAAACACCATATATTTT. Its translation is CASRGWESGNTIYF.

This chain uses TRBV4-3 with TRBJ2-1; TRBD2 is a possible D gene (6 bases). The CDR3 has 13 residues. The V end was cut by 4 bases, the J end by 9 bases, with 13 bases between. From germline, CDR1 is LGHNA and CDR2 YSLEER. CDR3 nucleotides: TGCGCCAGCAGCCTCAGTGGCGGGGTTGAGCAGTTCTTC. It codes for CASSLSGGVEQFF.

The CDR3 protein is CASSAQGPSDIQYF. CDR3 nucleotides: TGCGCCAGCAGCGCCCAGGGTCCCTCGGACATTCAGTACTTC. The chain combines TRBV5-1 with TRBJ2-4; D is possibly TRBD1 (5 bases). V dropped 4 bases and J dropped 8 bases, with 16 bases sitting between them. Germline V gives CDR1 SGHRS, CDR2 YFSETQ. The CDR3 extends over 14 amino acids.

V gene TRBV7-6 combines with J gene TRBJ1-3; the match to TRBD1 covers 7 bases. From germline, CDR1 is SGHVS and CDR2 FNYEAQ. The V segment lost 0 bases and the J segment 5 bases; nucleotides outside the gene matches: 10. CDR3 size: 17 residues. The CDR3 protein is CASSLARATGARNTIYF. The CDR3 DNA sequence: TGTGCCAGCAGCTTAGCGCGAGCAACAGGGGCGAGAAACACCATATATTTT.

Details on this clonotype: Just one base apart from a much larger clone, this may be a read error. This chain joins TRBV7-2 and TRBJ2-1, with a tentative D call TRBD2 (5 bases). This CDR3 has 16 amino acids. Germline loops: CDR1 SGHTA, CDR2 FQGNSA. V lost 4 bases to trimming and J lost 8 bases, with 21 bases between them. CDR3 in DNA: TGTGCCAGCAGCTCACCCACTCCTAGGACTGCCTATGAGCAGTTCTTC. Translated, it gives CASSSPTPRTAYEQFF. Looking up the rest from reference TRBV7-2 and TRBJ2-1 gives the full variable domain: GAGVSQSPSNKVTEKGKDVELRCDPISGHTALYWYRQSLGQGLEFLIYFQGNSAPDKSGLPSDRFSAERTGGSVSTLTIQRTQQEDSAVYLCASSSPTPRTAYEQFFGPGTRLTVL.

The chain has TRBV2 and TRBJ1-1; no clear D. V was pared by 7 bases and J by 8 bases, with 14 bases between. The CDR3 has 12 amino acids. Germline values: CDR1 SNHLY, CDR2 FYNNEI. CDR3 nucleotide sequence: TGTGCCAGCAACCCCGGGGAGGTCGAAGCTTTCTTT. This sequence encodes CASNPGEVEAFF.

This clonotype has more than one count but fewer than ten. The CDR3 nucleotides read TGTGCCAGCAGCTCCTCGGGGGGCTACACAGATACGCAGTATTTT. Translated, it gives CASSSSGGYTDTQYF. This chain links TRBV6-6 with TRBJ2-3, with D tentatively TRBD2 (7 bases). CDR1 and CDR2 from the germline V gene are MNHNY and SVGAGI (reference sequence). Trimming left V 6 bases short and J 2 bases short, with 15 bases between. The CDR3 consists of 15 residues.

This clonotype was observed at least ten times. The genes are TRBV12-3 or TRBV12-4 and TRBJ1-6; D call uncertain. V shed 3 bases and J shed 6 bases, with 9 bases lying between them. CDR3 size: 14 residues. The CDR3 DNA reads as TGTGCCAGCAGTTTTCAGTTGCTTAATTCACCCCTCCACTTT. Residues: CASSFQLLNSPLHF.

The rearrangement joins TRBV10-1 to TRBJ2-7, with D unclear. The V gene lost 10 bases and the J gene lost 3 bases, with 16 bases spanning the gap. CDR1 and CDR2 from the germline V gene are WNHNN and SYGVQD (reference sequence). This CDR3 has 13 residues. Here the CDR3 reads CATCWWGFYEQYF. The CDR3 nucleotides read TGCGCCACCTGCTGGTGGGGTTTCTACGAGCAGTACTTC.

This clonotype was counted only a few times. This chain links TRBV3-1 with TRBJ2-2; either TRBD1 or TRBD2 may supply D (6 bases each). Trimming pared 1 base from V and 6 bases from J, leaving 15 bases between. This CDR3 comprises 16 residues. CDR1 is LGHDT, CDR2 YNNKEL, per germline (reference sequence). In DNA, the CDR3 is TGTGCCAGCAGCCAAGCGAGGAGGGGGGCTGCCGGGGAGCTGTTTTTT. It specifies CASSQARRGAAGELFF.

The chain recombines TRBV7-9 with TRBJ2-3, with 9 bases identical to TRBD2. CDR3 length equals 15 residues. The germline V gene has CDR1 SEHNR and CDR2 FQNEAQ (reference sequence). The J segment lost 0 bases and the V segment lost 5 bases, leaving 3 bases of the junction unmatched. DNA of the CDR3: TGTGCCAGCAGCACTAGCGGGCAAAGCACAGATACGCAGTATTTT. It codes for CASSTSGQSTDTQYF.